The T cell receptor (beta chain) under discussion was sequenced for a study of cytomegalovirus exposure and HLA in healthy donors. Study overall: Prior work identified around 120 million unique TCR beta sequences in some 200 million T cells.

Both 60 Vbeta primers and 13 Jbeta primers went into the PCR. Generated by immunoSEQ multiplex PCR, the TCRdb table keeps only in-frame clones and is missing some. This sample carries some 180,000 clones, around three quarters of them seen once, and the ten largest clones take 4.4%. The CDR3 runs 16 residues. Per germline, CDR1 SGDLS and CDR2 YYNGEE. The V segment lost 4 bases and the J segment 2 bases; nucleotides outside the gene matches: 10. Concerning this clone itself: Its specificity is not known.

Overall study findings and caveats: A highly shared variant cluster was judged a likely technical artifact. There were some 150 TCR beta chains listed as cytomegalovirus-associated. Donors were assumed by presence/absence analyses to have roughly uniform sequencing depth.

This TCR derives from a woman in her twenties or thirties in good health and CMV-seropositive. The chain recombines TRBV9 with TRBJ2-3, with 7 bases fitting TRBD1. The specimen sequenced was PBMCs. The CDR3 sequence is CASSPLMGQSTDTQYF. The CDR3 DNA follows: TGTGCCAGCAGCCCCTTGATGGGACAGTCCACAGATACGCAGTATTTT.